This TCR beta chain is drawn from a study of monozygotic twins with inflammatory bowel disease. Germline V CDR1 and CDR2: SGHAT, FQNNGV. The CDR3 sequence is 14 residues long. Template switching incorporated UMIs with a 6-nucleotide sample barcode. TCRdb re-called the 5' RACE reads and shows each CDR3 protein once, DNA omitted. This sample's table reports approximately 200,000 distinct CDR3 sequences. This chain connects TRBV11-2 to TRBJ2-1; lacking DNA, the TRBD2 call made by TCRdb goes unchecked. Sequencing was carried out using blood. This clonotype was sampled from a human donor with ulcerative colitis or Crohn's disease, or a healthy co-twin of an affected twin (not recorded which). This CDR3 reads CASSFSATDNEQFF.